This T cell receptor beta chain was sequenced during a study of T cells in Graves' hyperthyroidism and ophthalmopathy. CDR3 size: 14 residues. CDR1 SNHLY and CDR2 FYNNEI come from the germline V gene. V lost 4 bases and J lost 2, with 11 bases in between. It was RNA transcripts that yielded the amplified TCR beta CDR3 regions. Carried out on the TCR CDR3, a first-round RT-PCR used the HTBI primer set. TCRdb analysed the multiplex PCR reads with MiXCR anew, one entry per CDR3 protein. The sample includes around 600,000 distinct CDR3 sequences, more than 15% of them seen just once. This clonotype was seen at least ten times. The PBMCs studied were ones that came from around 10 ml fresh peripheral blood.

The source material was blood. The chain joins TRBV2 to TRBJ1-2; D is unresolved. The clonotype was recovered from a woman aged 30 to 39 with Graves' hyperthyroidism. The CDR3 region has the DNA TGTGCCAGCAGTGTGCGAGGGATCAACTATGGCTACACCTTC. Translation gives CASSVRGINYGYTF.